These 8 T cell receptor beta chains came from one sample sequenced in a study of T cells in Graves' hyperthyroidism and ophthalmopathy. Template material for amplifying TCR beta CDR3 regions consisted of RNA transcripts. An initial round of RT-PCR targeting the TCR CDR3 relied on the HTBI primer set. Each CDR3 protein is one row after TCRdb ran MiXCR on the multiplex PCR reads. The sample records around 620,000 distinct CDR3 sequences, about half being singletons. Input material: peripheral blood or thyroid tissue (not recorded which). The receptors shown here come from an adult woman with Graves' disease, either hyperthyroidism or ophthalmopathy (not recorded which).

The chain joins TRBV20-1 to TRBJ1-3, with D hard to call. V lost 3 bases and J 0 bases, leaving 12 bases between the germline ends. CDR1 is DFQATT, CDR2 SNEGSKA, per germline (reference sequence). The CDR3 runs 15 residues. CDR3 in DNA: TGCAGTGCTAGCCCTCGATGGGGCTCTGGAAACACCATATATTTT. Protein sequence: CSASPRWGSGNTIYF.

This sequence joins TRBV7-9 and TRBJ1-6; 8 bases fit TRBD1. The CDR3 loop spans 16 amino acids. Germline loops: CDR1 SEHNR, CDR2 FQNEAQ (reference sequence). The ends lost 5 bases at V and 13 bases at J; junction bases unmatched: 16. In DNA form, the CDR3 reads TGTGCCAGCAGCCCCGTCCGGACAGGGCGGGTTCGGCCCCTCCACTTT. Protein: CASSPVRTGRVRPLHF. The whole variable domain, remainder taken from reference TRBV7-9 and TRBJ1-6, is DTGVSQNPRHKITKRGQNVTFRCDPISEHNRLYWYRQTLGQGPEFLTYFQNEAQLEKSRLLSDRFSAERPKGSFSTLEIQRTEQGDSAMYLCASSPVRTGRVRPLHFGNGTRLTVT.

The rearrangement joins TRBV25-1 to TRBJ1-5; possible D gene TRBD1, 5 bases. The V gene's germline CDR1 is MGHDK and CDR2 SYGVNS. The V end lost 4 bases, the J end lost 1 base, and 20 bases lay between the germline ends. The CDR3 extends over 18 amino acids. As DNA, the CDR3 is TGTGCCAGCAGTGCTAGAGAAGGAGCTTGGGACAGCAATCAGCCCCAGCATTTT. Translation: CASSAREGAWDSNQPQHF.

V gene TRBV7-9 combines with J gene TRBJ2-7; TRBD2 matches 8 bases. The CDR3 has 16 residues. CDR1 and CDR2 (germline): SEHNR, FQNEAQ (reference sequence). With 6 bases clipped from V and 4 bases from J, the junction kept 14 bases outside the gene matches. CDR3 region: CASSGGSGALGYEQYF. DNA of the CDR3: TGTGCCAGCAGTGGCGGTAGCGGGGCCCTAGGGTACGAGCAGTACTTC.

The genes are TRBV7-8 and TRBJ2-5; D possibly corresponds to TRBD2 (6 bases). The CDR3 length is 14 residues. Germline-derived CDR1 and CDR2 are SGHVS and FQNEAQ. V lost 5 bases, J lost 2 bases, and 12 bases lay in between. CDR3 coding DNA: TGTGCCAGCAGCCGGTTAGCGGAGCAAGAGACCCAGTACTTC. Translated: CASSRLAEQETQYF.

The V and J genes are TRBV5-1 and TRBJ1-4; 7 nucleotides align to TRBD1. The CDR3 spans 15 residues. Germline V gives CDR1 SGHRS, CDR2 YFSETQ. The J segment lost 3 bases and the V segment lost 2 bases, leaving 4 bases of the junction unmatched. CDR3: CASSLTGAANEKLFF. CDR3 bases: TGCGCCAGCAGCTTAACAGGGGCCGCTAATGAAAAACTGTTTTTT. Combining the CDR3 with reference TRBV5-1 and TRBJ1-4 gives the whole variable domain KAGVTQTPRYLIKTRGQQVTLSCSPISGHRSVSWYQQTPGQGLQFLFEYFSETQRNKGNFPGRFSGRQFSNSRSEMNVSTLELGDSALYLCASSLTGAANEKLFFGSGTQLSVL.

In the case of this clonotype: It may be a read error: a sequence one base away is much more abundant. The conserved final phenylalanine or tryptophan is absent from the CDR3, which likely points to a read error. The chain is built from TRBV6-1 and TRBJ1-1; D gene uncertain. The V end lost 5 bases, the J end lost 6 bases, and 7 bases lay between the germline ends. CDR3 size: 11 residues. Germline V lookup: CDR1 MNHNS, CDR2 SASEGT. In DNA, the CDR3 is TGTGCCAGCAGTTACGCGGCTGAAGCTTTCTCT. Amino acid sequence: CASSYAAEAFS.

The sample holds a few counts of this clonotype. The rearrangement uses TRBV24-1 and TRBJ1-2; TRBD1 matches 9 bases. V was pared by 4 bases and J by 10 bases, with 3 bases of the junction left unmatched. Germline assignment: CDR1 KGHDR and CDR2 SFDVKD. The CDR3 totals 12 residues. The CDR3, as DNA: TGTGCCACCAGTGACTGGACAGGGGCCTACACCTTC. It translates to CATSDWTGAYTF.